The entry below gives a single T cell receptor (beta chain) sequence along with its context. What it binds is not known. This CDR3 comprises 14 residues. This entry is derived from a study of OX40 agonist ivuxolimab in advanced cancers. At the level of the study: Patients got intravenous ivuxolimab at 0.01 to 10 mg/kg every 2 weeks. Study outcomes and limitations: Dose levels from 0.1 to 3.0 mg/kg saw CD4+ and CD8+ blood T cells expand clonally by week 6.

Individuals having autoimmune disease history or systemic immunosuppression were not enrolled. Profiled with immunoSEQ multiplex PCR; TCRdb holds only in-frame clones, not every one. This table has about 13,000 clones, around 84% appearing once. This receptor was taken from an adult with an advanced solid tumor such as melanoma, head and neck, liver or kidney cancer. The sample consisted of CD4+ or CD8+ T cells sorted from blood, taken in a trial of the OX40 agonist ivuxolimab. V and J are TRBV21-1 and TRBJ1-1; the table assigns TRBD1, which was not confirmed against the DNA. TRBV21-1 is a recognized pseudogene. The DNA of the CDR3 is TGTGCCAGCAGCGGAAACAGGGGTGGGACTGAAGCTTTCTTT. This encodes CASSGNRGGTEAFF.